These T cell receptor beta chains were read from a single sample in a study of shared clonotypes between healthy human individuals. Only in-frame clones appear in the TCRdb table, and some are missing; sequencing was by immunoSEQ multiplex PCR. The repertoire consists of fewer than 800,000 clones, with about 90% occurring once and the leading ten covering about 24%. The sample was naive CD8+ T cells sorted from blood. These receptors originate from a man aged 25 to 45 in good health. Both conserved end residues are part of each CDR3. D genes are given only for firm matches. Clone sizes are given selectively: once, few, many, or a class where the clone is expanded.

size,V,J,D,DNA,CDR3
.,TRBV5-4,TRBJ1-2,.,TGTGCCAGCAGCTCCCCCCATGGGGAGAATAACTATGGCTACACCTTC,CASSSPHGENNYGYTF
.,TRBV11-2,TRBJ2-7,.,TGTGCCAGCAGCTCCTTGACGGTGCGTGTTATCGAGCAGTACTTC,CASSSLTVRVIEQYF
.,TRBV7-7,TRBJ2-3,.,TGTGCTAGCAGCTTAGAAGGAACAGATACGCAGTATTTT,CASSLEGTDTQYF
.,TRBV18,TRBJ1-3,.,TGTGCCAGCTCACCACCGGGACACTCTGGAAACACCATATATTTT,CASSPPGHSGNTIYF
.,TRBV28,TRBJ2-1,TRBD2,TGTGCCAGCAGATTGACCGGCTCGGGGGGCAATGAGCAGTTCTTC,CASRLTGSGGNEQFF
.,TRBV27,TRBJ2-1,TRBD2,TGTGCCAGCAGTCTTGGACTAGACCACAATGAGCAGTTCTTC,CASSLGLDHNEQFF
.,TRBV5-1,TRBJ2-3,.,TGCGCCAGCACCCAAGAGCGAACCACAGATACGCAGTATTTT,CASTQERTTDTQYF
.,TRBV19,TRBJ1-2,.,TGTGCCAGTAGTATACAGTCAGAAGTATATGGCTACACCTTC,CASSIQSEVYGYTF
.,TRBV7-8,TRBJ1-4,.,TGTGCCAGCAGCCCCAGGGTAGGGGCGACTAATGAAAAACTGTTTTTT,CASSPRVGATNEKLFF
.,TRBV9,TRBJ1-1,.,TGTGCCAGCAGCGTAGCCGGAACCCCCACTGAAGCTTTCTTT,CASSVAGTPTEAFF
.,TRBV28,TRBJ2-2,.,TGTGCCAGCAGTTCCCCCGGGGAGCTGTTTTTT,CASSSPGELFF
.,TRBV7-9,TRBJ2-5,.,TGTGCCAGCAGCGGGGCGGCGCATCAAGAGACCCAGTACTTC,CASSGAAHQETQYF
once,TRBV19,TRBJ1-1,.,TGTGCCAGTAGTACTCCGGGGGGTGGTGGCCCCCCGGGAGCTTTCTTT,CASSTPGGGGPPGAFF
.,TRBV15,TRBJ1-2,TRBD1,TGTGCCACCAGCAGACCCCCGACGACAGGGAAGTCCTATGGCTACACCTTC,CATSRPPTTGKSYGYTF
.,TRBV7-8,TRBJ2-1,TRBD1,TGTGCCAGCAGTCCCCCGGGACAGGGTAACCATGAGCAGTTCTTC,CASSPPGQGNHEQFF
.,TRBV19,TRBJ2-7,TRBD1,TGTGCCAGTAGTATTTACGTAGGACAGGGTACCTACGAGCAGTACTTC,CASSIYVGQGTYEQYF
.,TRBV30,TRBJ1-4,TRBD1,TGTGCCTGGGGACAGGGAGGGGAAAAACTGTTTTTT,CAWGQGGEKLFF
.,TRBV12-1,TRBJ2-2,.,TGTGCCAGCAGCTTTTCCCCCGGGGAGCTGTTTTTT,CASSFSPGELFF
.,TRBV9,TRBJ2-3,TRBD2,TGTGCCAGCAGCGTAGAGGGACTAGGCGAGCAAGATACGCAGTATTTT,CASSVEGLGEQDTQYF
.,TRBV2,TRBJ2-5,.,TGTGCCAGCAGTGGGGAGACCCAGTACTTC,CASSGETQYF
.,TRBV7-9,TRBJ2-7,TRBD2,TGTGCCAGCAGCCCCGGGACTAGCGGGAGTTACGAGCAGTACTTC,CASSPGTSGSYEQYF